These 16 T cell receptor beta chains were sequenced from one sample in a study of blood T cell repertoires in COVID-19. TCRdb's table, derived via immunoSEQ multiplex PCR, lists solely in-frame clones and lacks some. Here the sample spans just over 90,000 clones, around 90% being singletons. Sequenced: peripheral blood. Receptors originate from a human donor with active COVID-19. The donor label of this sample is uncertain.

The chain employs TRBV6-6 and TRBJ2-3, with D maybe TRBD1 (6 bases). Germline V gives CDR1 MNHNY, CDR2 SVGAGI (reference sequence). The V gene lost 2 bases and the J gene lost 3 bases, with 9 bases spanning the gap. The CDR3 is made up of 14 amino acids. The CDR3 coding sequence is TGTGCCAGCAGTTACGTGACAGGTACAGATACGCAGTATTTT. Its protein product is CASSYVTGTDTQYF.

The chain is built from TRBV3-1 (or the pseudogene TRBV3-2) and TRBJ1-4; 9 bases agree with TRBD1. CDR3 size: 15 residues. V lost 6 bases and J lost 7; bases outside the gene matches: 9. The germline gives CDR1 LGHDT, CDR2 YNNKEL (reference sequence). Here the CDR3 reads CASRITGTGFEKLFF. In nucleotides, the CDR3 is TGTGCCAGCAGAATTACCGGGACAGGGTTTGAAAAACTGTTTTTT.

The chain couples TRBV7-2 to TRBJ2-5; possibly TRBD1 for D (6 bases). The CDR3 totals 13 residues. V shed 6 bases and J shed 4 bases, with 12 bases lying between them. The germline CDR1 and CDR2 sequences are SGHTA and FQGNSA. The CDR3 here is CASSPGQLETQYF. The CDR3 DNA follows: TGTGCCAGCAGTCCAGGACAGCTAGAGACCCAGTACTTC.

This chain links TRBV10-2 with TRBJ2-5; weak D call: TRBD2 (6 bases). CDR3 size: 15 residues. Trimming removed 8 bases from V and 4 bases from J, with 20 bases in between. Per the germline V gene, CDR1 is WSHSY and CDR2 is SAAADI. The CDR3 bases are TGCGCCAGCTTCCCGTACCGGGGGTCTTTAGAGACCCAGTACTTC. This encodes CASFPYRGSLETQYF.

The rearrangement joins TRBV28 to TRBJ1-6; 9 bases map to TRBD1. This CDR3 contains 13 residues. V was clipped by 7 bases and J by 6 bases; unmatched bases: 1. Germline V CDR1 and CDR2: MDHEN, SYDVKM. As DNA, the CDR3 is TGTGCCAGCATACAGGGGGCTAATTCACCCCTCCACTTT. Amino acid sequence: CASIQGANSPLHF.

The V call is TRBV29-1, the J call TRBJ1-1; tentatively, D is TRBD1 (6 bases). The CDR3 length is 16 residues. Looked up from germline, CDR1 is SQVTM and CDR2 is ANQGSEA. Trimming took 3 bases from V and 1 from J, leaving 18 bases between them. The DNA of the CDR3 is TGCAGCGTTGAGGCCTGGGCCAGGGGACGGAACACTGAAGCTTTCTTT. Its protein is CSVEAWARGRNTEAFF.

The chain links TRBV5-5 to TRBJ2-7; TRBD1 agrees at 7 bases. Losses at the gene ends were 0 bases for V and 0 bases for J; bases not matched to a gene: 9. CDR1 is SGHKS, CDR2 YYEKEE, per germline (reference sequence). There are 17 residues in the CDR3. The CDR3 loop reads CASSLAKIGQVSYEQYF. For the CDR3, the DNA is TGTGCCAGCAGCTTGGCCAAGATAGGACAGGTCTCCTACGAGCAGTACTTC. Complete variable domain (other parts from reference TRBV5-5 and TRBJ2-7): DAGVTQSPTHLIKTRGQQVTLRCSPISGHKSVSWYQQVLGQGPQFIFQYYEKEERGRGNFPDRFSARQFPNYSSELNVNALLLGDSALYLCASSLAKIGQVSYEQYFGPGTRLTVT.

The CDR3 reads CASKPGQGVFNEQFF. As DNA, the CDR3 is TGTGCCAGTAAACCCGGACAGGGAGTCTTTAATGAGCAGTTCTTC. The genes are TRBV19 and TRBJ2-1, with 8 bases that match TRBD1. The germline CDR1 and CDR2 sequences are LNHDA and SQIVND (reference sequence). This CDR3 is 15 amino acids long. Trimming cost V 7 bases and J 7 bases; bases outside gene matches: 12.

The count of this clone is one. The chain's CDR3 is CASSYGGRIYEQYF. The CDR3 region has the DNA TGCGCCAGCAGCTACGGGGGGCGTATTTACGAGCAGTACTTC. This chain joins TRBV5-1 and TRBJ2-7, with TRBD2 as a possible D gene (7 bases). The CDR3 is 14 amino acids. The V end lost 3 bases, the J end lost 4 bases, and 14 bases lay between the germline ends. Germline V gene sequence: CDR1 SGHRS, CDR2 YFSETQ.

The chain combines TRBV27 with TRBJ2-1; tentatively, D is TRBD2 (6 bases). The V gene lost 3 bases and the J gene lost 1 base, with 7 bases spanning the gap. This CDR3 has 14 residues. In germline, CDR1 is MNHEY, CDR2 SMNVEV (reference sequence). The CDR3 protein is CASSFRGSYNEQFF. CDR3 in DNA: TGTGCCAGCAGTTTCCGGGGGTCCTACAATGAGCAGTTCTTC.

The chain is built from TRBV7-8 and TRBJ2-7; D ambiguous. The germline gives CDR1 SGHVS, CDR2 FQNEAQ. V was pared by 1 base and J by 7 bases, with 17 bases between. The CDR3 sequence is 15 residues long. The CDR3 bases are TGTGCCAGCAGCTTAGAGAGAGGCAGACTGGTTGAGCAGTACTTC. It yields the protein CASSLERGRLVEQYF.

This rearrangement joins TRBV6-1 to TRBJ1-1; D not resolved. This CDR3 region has 14 residues. Germline CDR1 and CDR2: MNHNS and SASEGT. Trimming removed 5 bases at V and 5 bases at J, with 15 bases between. The CDR3 nucleotides are TGTGCCAGCAGTCAGGACCCGGCGGGGACTGAAGCTTTCTTT. This sequence encodes CASSQDPAGTEAFF.

V gene TRBV7-6 combines with J gene TRBJ1-5; D is uncertain. With 1 base removed from V and 0 bases from J, the gap between germline ends came to 7 bases. Germline V lookup: CDR1 SGHVS, CDR2 FNYEAQ. CDR3 length equals 15 residues. The CDR3 DNA is TGTGCCAGCAGCTTAGACGGGAATAGCAATCAGCCCCAGCATTTT. This translates into CASSLDGNSNQPQHF.

The chain recombines TRBV4-3 with TRBJ2-3; TRBD2 matches at 8 bases. Germline loops: CDR1 LGHNA, CDR2 YSLEER. V shed 0 bases and J 4 bases; nucleotides not matched to a gene: 3. There are 15 residues in the CDR3. The CDR3 DNA reads TGCGCCAGCAGCCAAGATTGGCGGGGGGCAGATACGCAGTATTTT. It codes for CASSQDWRGADTQYF.

The gene calls are TRBV5-4 and TRBJ1-2, with 7 bases aligning to TRBD1. CDR3 length: 15 amino acids. J was trimmed by 8 bases and V by 1 base; bases with no gene match: 11. Germline-derived CDR1 and CDR2 are SGHNT and YYREEE (reference sequence). CDR3 nucleotide sequence: TGTGCCAGCAGCTTGATGGCCGACAGGGCGGGAGGCTACACCTTC. The encoded protein is CASSLMADRAGGYTF.

This clone was counted once. The chain employs TRBV5-4 and TRBJ2-1, with 8 bases matching TRBD1. This CDR3 has 12 residues. Germline CDR1 and CDR2: SGHNT and YYREEE (reference sequence). V lost 3 bases, J lost 8 bases, and 1 base stayed unmatched. In DNA, the CDR3 is TGTGCCAGCAGCTACAGGGGGGATGAGCAGTTCTTC. Translation: CASSYRGDEQFF.